This T cell receptor (beta chain) was obtained from a study of blood T cell repertoires in COVID-19. The assay was immunoSEQ multiplex PCR, and TCRdb's table has in-frame clones only and misses some. The repertoire has some 130,000 clones, about 92% of them found once; the top ten carry 4.6%. The germline V gene has CDR1 SNHLY and CDR2 FYNNEI. V lost 3 bases, J lost 3 bases, and 5 bases stayed unmatched. This CDR3 spans 15 amino acids. During active infection, Seattle patients enrolled and were then monitored through disease. The receptor was derived from a man in his sixties with COVID-19, enrolled during active disease. This sequence joins TRBV2 and TRBJ2-7; the match to TRBD2 covers 10 bases. Material for sequencing was peripheral blood. The CDR3 nucleotides are TGTGCCAGCAGTGAGTTGGCTAGCGGGAGCTACGAGCAGTACTTC. This codes for CASSELASGSYEQYF.